This T cell receptor (beta chain) comes out of a study of blood T cell repertoires in COVID-19. The wider study: T cells, B-cell-depleted T cells, or PBMCs provided the cDNA or gDNA that served as material.

This CDR3 has 16 residues. Looked up from germline, CDR1 is PRHDT and CDR2 is FYEKMQ (reference sequence). The V end lost 4 bases, the J end lost 6 bases, and 22 bases lay between the germline ends. The authors' processing: Amplification with reference gene primers provided the estimates of nucleated cell counts. Assay: immunoSEQ multiplex PCR; the TCRdb copy retains only in-frame clones and omits some. Clonal size and the V and J genes are those of that table, whereas D and trimming came from the DNA. The table lists some 200,000 clones, about 85% of them singletons, with around 12% in the top ten. This chain connects TRBV13 to TRBJ2-7; weak D call: TRBD2 (5 bases). Sequencing used peripheral blood. The source of this sequence is a woman aged 18-29 years who had recovered from COVID-19. The CDR3 sequence is CASSSGIEGAGGEQYF. The CDR3 DNA is TGTGCCAGCAGCTCCGGTATCGAGGGAGCAGGAGGCGAGCAGTACTTC.